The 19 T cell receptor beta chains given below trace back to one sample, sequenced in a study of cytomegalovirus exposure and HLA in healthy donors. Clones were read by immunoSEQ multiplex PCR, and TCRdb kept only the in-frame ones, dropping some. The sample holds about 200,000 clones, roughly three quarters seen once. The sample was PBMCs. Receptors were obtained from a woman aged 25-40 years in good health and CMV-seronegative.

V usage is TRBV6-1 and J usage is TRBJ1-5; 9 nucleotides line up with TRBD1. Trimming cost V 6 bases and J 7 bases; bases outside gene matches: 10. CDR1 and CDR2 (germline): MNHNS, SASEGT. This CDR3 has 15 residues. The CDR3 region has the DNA TGTGCCAGCAGGAGAGAACAGGGGGCGAAACAGCCCCAGCATTTT. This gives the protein CASRREQGAKQPQHF.

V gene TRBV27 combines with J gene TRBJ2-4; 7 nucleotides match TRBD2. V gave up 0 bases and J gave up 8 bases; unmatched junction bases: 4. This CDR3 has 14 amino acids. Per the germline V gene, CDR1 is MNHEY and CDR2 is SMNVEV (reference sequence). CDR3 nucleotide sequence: TGTGCCAGCAGTTTATCGCCTAGCGGATACATTCAGTACTTC. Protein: CASSLSPSGYIQYF.

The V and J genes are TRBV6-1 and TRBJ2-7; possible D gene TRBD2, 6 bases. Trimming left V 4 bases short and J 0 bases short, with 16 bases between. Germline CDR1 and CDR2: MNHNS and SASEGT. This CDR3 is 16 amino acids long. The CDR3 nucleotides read TGTGCCAGCAGTGCAATTAGCGGTGCCTCCTCCTACGAGCAGTACTTC. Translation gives CASSAISGASSYEQYF.

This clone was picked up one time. Here the CDR3 reads CASSSGRHTDTQYF. The CDR3 DNA reads TGTGCCAGCAGCTCCGGGAGGCACACAGATACGCAGTATTTT. The chain combines TRBV5-6 with TRBJ2-3; 7 bases match TRBD2. The CDR3 is made up of 14 amino acids. The J segment lost 2 bases and the V segment lost 3 bases, leaving 3 bases of the junction unmatched. From germline, CDR1 is SGHDT and CDR2 YYEEEE.

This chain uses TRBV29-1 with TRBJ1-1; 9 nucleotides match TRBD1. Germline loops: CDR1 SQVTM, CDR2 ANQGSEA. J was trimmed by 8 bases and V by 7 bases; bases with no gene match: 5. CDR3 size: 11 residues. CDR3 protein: CSARDRDEAFF. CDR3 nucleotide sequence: TGCAGCGCCCGGGACAGGGACGAAGCTTTCTTT.

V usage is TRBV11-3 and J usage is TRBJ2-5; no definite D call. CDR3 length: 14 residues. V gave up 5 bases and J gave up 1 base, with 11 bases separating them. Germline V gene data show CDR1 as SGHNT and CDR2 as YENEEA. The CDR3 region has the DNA TGTGCCAGCAGCCGAGGCCGGTCCCAAGAGACCCAGTACTTC. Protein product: CASSRGRSQETQYF.

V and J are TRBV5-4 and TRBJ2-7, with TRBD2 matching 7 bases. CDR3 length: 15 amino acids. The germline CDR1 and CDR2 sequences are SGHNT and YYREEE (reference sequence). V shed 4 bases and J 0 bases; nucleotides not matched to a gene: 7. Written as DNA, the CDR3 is TGTGCCAGCAGCCCCGGGGGGAGGAGCTCCTACGAGCAGTACTTC. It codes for CASSPGGRSSYEQYF.

The CDR3 loop is CASSLRRVGITEAFF. CDR3 nucleotide sequence: TGTGCCAGCAGTTTAAGGAGGGTGGGTATCACTGAAGCTTTCTTT. This chain uses TRBV27 with TRBJ1-1, with D unclear. V was pared by 2 bases and J by 4 bases, with 14 bases between. CDR3 length equals 15 residues. Per germline, CDR1 MNHEY and CDR2 SMNVEV (reference sequence).

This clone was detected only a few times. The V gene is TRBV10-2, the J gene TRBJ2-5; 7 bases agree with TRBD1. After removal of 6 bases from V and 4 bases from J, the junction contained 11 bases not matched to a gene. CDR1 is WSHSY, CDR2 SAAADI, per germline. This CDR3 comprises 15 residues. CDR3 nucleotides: TGCGCCAGCAGAGCCCGGACAGGTTTGGGAGAGACCCAGTACTTC. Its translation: CASRARTGLGETQYF.

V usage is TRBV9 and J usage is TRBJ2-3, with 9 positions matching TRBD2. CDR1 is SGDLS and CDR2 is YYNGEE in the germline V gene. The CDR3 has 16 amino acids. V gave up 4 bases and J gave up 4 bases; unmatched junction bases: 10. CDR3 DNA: TGTGCCAGCAGCCCTCCCCCGGGACTAGCTGCAGATACGCAGTATTTT. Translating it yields CASSPPPGLAADTQYF.

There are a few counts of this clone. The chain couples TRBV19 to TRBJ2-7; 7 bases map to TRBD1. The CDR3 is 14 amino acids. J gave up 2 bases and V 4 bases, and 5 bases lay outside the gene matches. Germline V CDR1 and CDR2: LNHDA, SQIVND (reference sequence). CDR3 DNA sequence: TGTGCCAGTAGTACTTCACAGGGGCCCTACGAGCAGTACTTC. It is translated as CASSTSQGPYEQYF.

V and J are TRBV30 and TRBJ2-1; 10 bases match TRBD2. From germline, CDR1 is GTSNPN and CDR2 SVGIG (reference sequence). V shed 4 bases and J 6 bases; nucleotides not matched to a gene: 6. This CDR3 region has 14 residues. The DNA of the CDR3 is TGTGCCTGGACTAGCGGGAGCACGGGCAATGAGCAGTTCTTC. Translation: CAWTSGSTGNEQFF.

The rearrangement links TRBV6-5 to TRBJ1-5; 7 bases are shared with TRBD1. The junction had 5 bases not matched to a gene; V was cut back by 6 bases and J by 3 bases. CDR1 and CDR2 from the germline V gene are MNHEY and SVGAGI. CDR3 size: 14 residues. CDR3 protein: CASSPRGHNQPQHF. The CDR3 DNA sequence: TGTGCCAGCAGCCCTAGGGGGCACAATCAGCCCCAGCATTTT.

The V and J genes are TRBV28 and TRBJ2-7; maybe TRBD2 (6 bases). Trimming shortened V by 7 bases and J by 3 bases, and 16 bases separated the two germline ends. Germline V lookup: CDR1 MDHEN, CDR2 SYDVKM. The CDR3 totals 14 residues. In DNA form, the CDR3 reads TGTGCCAGCAAGAGGGCGGGGATTGGCTACGAGCAGTACTTC. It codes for CASKRAGIGYEQYF.

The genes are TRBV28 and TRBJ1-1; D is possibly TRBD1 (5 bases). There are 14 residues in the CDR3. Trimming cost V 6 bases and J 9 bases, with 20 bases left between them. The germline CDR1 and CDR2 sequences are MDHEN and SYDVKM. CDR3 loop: CASSPPRAGRQAFF. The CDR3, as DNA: TGTGCCAGCAGCCCCCCAAGGGCAGGGAGGCAAGCTTTCTTT. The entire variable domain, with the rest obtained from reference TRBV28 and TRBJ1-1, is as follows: DVKVTQSSRYLVKRTGEKVFLECVQDMDHENMFWYRQDPGLGLRLIYFSYDVKMKEKGDIPEGYSVSREKKERFSLILESASTNQTSMYLCASSPPRAGRQAFFGQGTRLTVV.

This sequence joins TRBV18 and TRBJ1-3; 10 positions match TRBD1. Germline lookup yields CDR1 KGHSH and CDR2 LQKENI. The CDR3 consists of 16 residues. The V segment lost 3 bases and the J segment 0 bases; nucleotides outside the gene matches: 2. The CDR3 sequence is CASSPGTGDSGNTIYF. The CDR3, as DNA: TGTGCCAGCTCACCCGGGACAGGGGACTCTGGAAACACCATATATTTT.

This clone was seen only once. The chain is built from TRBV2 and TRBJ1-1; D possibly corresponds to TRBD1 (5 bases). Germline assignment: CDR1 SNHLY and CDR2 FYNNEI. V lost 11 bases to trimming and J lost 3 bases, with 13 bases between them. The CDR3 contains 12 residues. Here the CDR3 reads CAPEGWDTEAFF. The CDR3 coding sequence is TGTGCCCCGGAGGGGTGGGACACTGAAGCTTTCTTT. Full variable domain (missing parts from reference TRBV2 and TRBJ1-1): EPEVTQTPSHQVTQMGQEVILRCVPISNHLYFYWYRQILGQKVEFLVSFYNNEISEKSEIFDDQFSVERPDGSNFTLKIRSTKLEDSAMYFCAPEGWDTEAFFGQGTRLTVV.

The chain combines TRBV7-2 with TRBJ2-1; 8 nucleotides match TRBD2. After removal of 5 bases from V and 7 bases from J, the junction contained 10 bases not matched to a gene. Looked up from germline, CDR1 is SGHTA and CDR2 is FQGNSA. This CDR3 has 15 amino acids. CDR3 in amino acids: CASSRGLVIENEQFF. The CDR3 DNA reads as TGTGCCAGCAGCCGGGGACTAGTAATCGAGAATGAGCAGTTCTTC.

CDR3 in amino acids: CASMRWPGTEAFF. The CDR3 DNA follows: TGTGCCAGCATGCGGTGGCCCGGCACTGAAGCTTTCTTT. V usage is TRBV6-4 and J usage is TRBJ1-1; D is undetermined. Germline V CDR1 and CDR2: MRHNA, SNTAGT. CDR3 length: 13 amino acids. V lost 7 bases to trimming and J lost 4 bases, with 13 bases between them.